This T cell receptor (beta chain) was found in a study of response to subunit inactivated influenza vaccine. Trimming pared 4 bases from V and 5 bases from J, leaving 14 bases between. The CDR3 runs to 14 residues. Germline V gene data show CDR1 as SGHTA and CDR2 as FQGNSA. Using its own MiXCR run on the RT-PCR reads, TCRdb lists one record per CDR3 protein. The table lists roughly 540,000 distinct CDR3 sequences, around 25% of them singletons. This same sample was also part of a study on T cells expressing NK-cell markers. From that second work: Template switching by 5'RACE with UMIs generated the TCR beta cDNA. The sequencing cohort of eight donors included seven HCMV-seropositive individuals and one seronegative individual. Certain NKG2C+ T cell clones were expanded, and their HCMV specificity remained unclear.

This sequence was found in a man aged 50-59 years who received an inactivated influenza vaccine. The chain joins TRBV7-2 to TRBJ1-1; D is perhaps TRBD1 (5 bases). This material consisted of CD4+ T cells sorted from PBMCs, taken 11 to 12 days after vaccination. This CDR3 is CASSSFGGSTEAFF. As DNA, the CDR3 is TGTGCCAGCAGCTCCTTCGGGGGGAGTACTGAAGCTTTCTTT.